The 31 T cell receptor beta chains below were found in one sample sequenced in a study of blood T cell repertoires in COVID-19. Sequenced by immunoSEQ multiplex PCR; TCRdb stores in-frame clones only, minus some. Of over 250,000 clones listed, around 87% are singletons. The sequenced sample was PBMCs or T cells enriched from blood (not recorded which). These receptor sequences come from a woman in her 30s who had recovered from COVID-19.

The chain recombines TRBV7-2 with TRBJ1-6; TRBD1 matches 9 bases. The trim removed 4 bases at V and 7 bases at J, leaving 5 bases unmatched. From germline, CDR1 is SGHTA and CDR2 FQGNSA. This CDR3 comprises 15 residues. The CDR3 DNA sequence: TGTGCCAGCAGCTGGACGGGACAGGGCAATTCACCCCTCCACTTT. Amino acids: CASSWTGQGNSPLHF. The complete variable domain, with remaining parts taken from reference TRBV7-2 and TRBJ1-6, reads GAGVSQSPSNKVTEKGKDVELRCDPISGHTALYWYRQSLGQGLEFLIYFQGNSAPDKSGLPSDRFSAERTGGSVSTLTIQRTQQEDSAVYLCASSWTGQGNSPLHFGNGTRLTVT.

This rearrangement joins TRBV13 to TRBJ2-7; TRBD1 might be the D (5 bases). Germline V CDR1 and CDR2: PRHDT, FYEKMQ (reference sequence). The CDR3 spans 14 residues. The V and J ends lost 5 bases and 3 bases respectively, with 14 bases between them. The CDR3 spells CASSGHRTSYEQYF. CDR3 in DNA: TGTGCCAGCAGCGGGCACAGGACCAGCTACGAGCAGTACTTC.

The rearrangement joins TRBV28 to TRBJ2-1, with 7 bases identical to TRBD2. The CDR3 sequence is 13 residues long. With 6 bases clipped from V and 3 bases from J, the junction kept 2 bases outside the gene matches. Germline CDR1 is MDHEN and CDR2 is SYDVKM. This chain's CDR3 is CASRGTNYNEQFF. CDR3 in DNA: TGTGCCAGCAGGGGGACTAACTACAATGAGCAGTTCTTC.

This chain connects TRBV21-1 to TRBJ2-7; the listed D gene, TRBD1, was not tested against the DNA. TRBV21-1 is flagged as a pseudogene. The CDR3 length is 14 residues. The DNA of the CDR3 is TGTGCCAGCAGCAAAACTCCAGGCCTCGACGAGCAGTACTTC. Residues: CASSKTPGLDEQYF.

This chain connects TRBV6-2 or TRBV6-3 to TRBJ1-4, with no clear D. The length of the CDR3 is 14 residues. The V end lost 2 bases, the J end lost 8 bases, and 12 bases lay between the germline ends. CDR1 and CDR2 (germline): MNHEY, SVGEGT. CDR3 region: CASSYEWAGEKLFF. CDR3 coding DNA: TGTGCCAGCAGTTACGAGTGGGCGGGAGAAAAACTGTTTTTT.

V gene TRBV3-1 (or the pseudogene TRBV3-2) combines with J gene TRBJ2-3; TRBD2 aligns across 8 bases. V lost 0 bases to trimming and J lost 3 bases; unmatched junction nucleotides: 8. CDR3 length: 17 amino acids. CDR1 and CDR2 (germline): LGHDT, YNNKEL (reference sequence). The CDR3 region is CASSQDQGQRGTDTQYF. CDR3 in DNA: TGTGCCAGCAGCCAAGATCAGGGCCAGCGGGGGACAGATACGCAGTATTTT.

The chain recombines TRBV28 with TRBJ1-1; 7 positions agree with TRBD1. The CDR3 is 13 amino acids. Per germline, CDR1 MDHEN and CDR2 SYDVKM. J gave up 4 bases and V 7 bases, and 6 bases lay outside the gene matches. The CDR3 nucleotides read TGTGCCAGCATTCACCAGGGGGTCACTGAAGCTTTCTTT. This gives the protein CASIHQGVTEAFF.

The rearrangement joins TRBV5-4 to TRBJ2-5, with D maybe TRBD2 (6 bases). CDR1 and CDR2 from the germline V gene are SGHNT and YYREEE (reference sequence). This CDR3 spans 14 amino acids. V dropped 0 bases and J dropped 5 bases, with 11 bases sitting between them. DNA of the CDR3: TGTGCCAGCAGCTTGGCCGGAGGGGTGGAGACCCAGTACTTC. Translated: CASSLAGGVETQYF.

The chain joins TRBV6-5 to TRBJ1-2; possibly TRBD1 for D (6 bases). The V gene's germline CDR1 is MNHEY and CDR2 SVGAGI. Trimming shortened V by 7 bases and J by 5 bases, and 20 bases separated the two germline ends. The CDR3 loop spans 15 amino acids. The CDR3 DNA is TGTGCCAGCACTCCGAGGGGGGGGAGTTATTATGGCTACACCTTC. Amino acids: CASTPRGGSYYGYTF.

The V and J genes are TRBV7-9 and TRBJ2-1; no definite D call. V shed 6 bases and J shed 4 bases, with 13 bases lying between them. This CDR3 has 14 residues. CDR1 is SEHNR and CDR2 is FQNEAQ in the germline V gene (reference sequence). CDR3 sequence reads: CASSPLGRYNEQFF. CDR3 DNA: TGTGCCAGCAGTCCGCTGGGCAGGTACAATGAGCAGTTCTTC.

This chain joins TRBV9 and TRBJ2-1; TRBD2 aligns across 8 bases. J gave up 2 bases and V 0 bases, and 7 bases lay outside the gene matches. The CDR3 is 17 amino acids. Germline V CDR1 and CDR2: SGDLS, YYNGEE. In nucleotides, the CDR3 is TGTGCCAGCAGCGTAGCTTGGGAGCGGGGGCCCTACAATGAGCAGTTCTTC. It yields the protein CASSVAWERGPYNEQFF.

The J gene is TRBJ2-7, the V gene TRBV28; 7 bases match TRBD1. CDR3 length: 12 amino acids. Unmatched junction bases numbered 4, after V lost 5 bases and J lost 6 bases. Germline CDR1 is MDHEN and CDR2 is SYDVKM. The CDR3 DNA sequence: TGTGCCAGCAGTCGACAGGGTCCCGAGCAGTACTTC. Its protein is CASSRQGPEQYF.

This chain uses TRBV30 with TRBJ2-7; TRBD2 aligns across 8 bases. Germline-derived CDR1 and CDR2 are GTSNPN and SVGIG (reference sequence). V lost 2 bases, J lost 5 bases, and 8 bases stayed unmatched. The length of the CDR3 is 14 residues. For the CDR3, the DNA is TGTGCCTGGAGTAGCCGGGGGACTAGGGACGAGCAGTACTTC. Translating gives CAWSSRGTRDEQYF.

The chain links TRBV6-1 to TRBJ1-1; D not certain. Trimming left V 0 bases short and J 0 bases short, with 8 bases between. This CDR3 comprises 15 residues. CDR1 and CDR2 from the germline V gene are MNHNS and SASEGT. The CDR3 reads CASSEAGPVNTEAFF. The CDR3 DNA reads as TGTGCCAGCAGTGAAGCTGGGCCGGTGAACACTGAAGCTTTCTTT.

The chain is built from TRBV5-6 and TRBJ2-5, with 13 bases aligning to TRBD2. Germline CDR1 and CDR2: SGHDT and YYEEEE. Trimming cost V 4 bases and J 5 bases; bases outside gene matches: 8. The CDR3 has 16 amino acids. The CDR3 is CASSLGLAGARETQYF. In DNA form, the CDR3 reads TGTGCCAGCAGCCTCGGACTAGCGGGGGCCCGGGAGACCCAGTACTTC. The whole variable domain, filled in from reference TRBV5-6 and TRBJ2-5, reads DAGVTQSPTHLIKTRGQQVTLRCSPKSGHDTVSWYQQALGQGPQFIFQYYEEEERQRGNFPDRFSGHQFPNYSSELNVNALLLGDSALYLCASSLGLAGARETQYFGPGTRLLVL.

This clone showed up just once. CDR3 coding DNA: TGTGCCAGCTCACCACTGGGGACAGGGACCTTGGGGTACGAGCAGTACTTC. Amino acids: CASSPLGTGTLGYEQYF. This chain links TRBV18 with TRBJ2-7, with 9 bases fitting TRBD1. The CDR3 length is 17 residues. The germline V gene encodes CDR1 KGHSH and CDR2 LQKENI. The ends lost 1 base at V and 4 bases at J; junction bases unmatched: 11.

In its sample, this clone was seen a few times. The genes are TRBV5-1 and TRBJ2-3; TRBD2 agrees at 7 bases. With 1 base clipped from V and 3 bases from J, the junction kept 11 bases outside the gene matches. Germline values: CDR1 SGHRS, CDR2 YFSETQ. The CDR3 totals 17 residues. CDR3 amino acids: CASSLFAGVVGTDTQYF. CDR3 bases: TGCGCCAGCAGCTTGTTCGCGGGGGTTGTGGGAACAGATACGCAGTATTTT. The full variable domain, rest sourced from reference TRBV5-1 and TRBJ2-3, is KAGVTQTPRYLIKTRGQQVTLSCSPISGHRSVSWYQQTPGQGLQFLFEYFSETQRNKGNFPGRFSGRQFSNSRSEMNVSTLELGDSALYLCASSLFAGVVGTDTQYFGPGTRLTVL.

In this sample, this clone turned up once. The chain uses TRBV7-9 and TRBJ1-2; TRBD1 matches 9 bases. Germline assignment: CDR1 SEHNR and CDR2 FQNEAQ (reference sequence). V gave up 5 bases and J gave up 2 bases; unmatched junction bases: 6. The CDR3 length is 15 residues. The chain's CDR3 is CASSRQQGANYGYTF. The CDR3 DNA is TGTGCCAGCAGCCGGCAACAGGGGGCGAACTATGGCTACACCTTC.

The chain couples TRBV15 to TRBJ1-1; D is perhaps TRBD1 (5 bases). V gave up 9 bases and J gave up 3 bases, with 17 bases separating them. The CDR3 contains 14 residues. CDR1 and CDR2 (germline): LNHNV, YYDKDF (reference sequence). The CDR3 spells CATKGLMGHTEAFF. The CDR3 DNA follows: TGTGCCACTAAAGGGCTAATGGGGCACACTGAAGCTTTCTTT.

The gene calls are TRBV18 and TRBJ1-1; the match to TRBD1 covers 10 bases. The V segment lost 4 bases and the J segment 6 bases; nucleotides outside the gene matches: 5. The CDR3 sequence is 14 residues long. Germline CDR1 and CDR2: KGHSH and LQKENI. CDR3 residues: CASSLDRGRAEAFF. For the CDR3, the DNA is TGTGCCAGCTCACTTGACAGGGGGCGGGCTGAAGCTTTCTTT.

Points on this clone: Different DNA sequences within this sample yield the same CDR3. V is TRBV7-9 and J is TRBJ2-2; no firm D call. The CDR3 is 15 amino acids. From germline, CDR1 is SEHNR and CDR2 FQNEAQ (reference sequence). Trimming left V 0 bases short and J 1 base short, with 6 bases between. CDR3: CASSLAPGNTGELFF. Written as DNA, the CDR3 is TGTGCCAGCAGCTTAGCACCGGGGAACACCGGGGAGCTGTTTTTT. The entire variable domain, with the rest obtained from reference TRBV7-9 and TRBJ2-2, is as follows: DTGVSQNPRHKITKRGQNVTFRCDPISEHNRLYWYRQTLGQGPEFLTYFQNEAQLEKSRLLSDRFSAERPKGSFSTLEIQRTEQGDSAMYLCASSLAPGNTGELFFGEGSRLTVL.

This clone qualifies as medium-sized. This CDR3 is CASSEGEVSTEAFF. CDR3 DNA: TGTGCCAGCAGTGAAGGGGAGGTTAGCACTGAAGCTTTCTTT. V and J are TRBV6-1 and TRBJ1-1; D gene ambiguous. Germline V lookup: CDR1 MNHNS, CDR2 SASEGT. The CDR3 runs to 14 residues. V was clipped by 1 base and J by 4 bases, with 10 bases between them.

The genes are TRBV11-3 and TRBJ2-3; D possibly corresponds to TRBD1 (5 bases). The CDR3 covers 15 residues. V lost 1 base to trimming and J lost 4 bases, with 12 bases between them. Germline lookup yields CDR1 SGHNT and CDR2 YENEEA. The CDR3 sequence is CASSLASGWADTQYF. The CDR3 bases are TGTGCCAGCAGCTTAGCCTCAGGGTGGGCAGATACGCAGTATTTT.

With regard to this clone: A read error may account for a junction end that differs from germline. The chain is built from TRBV28 and TRBJ1-1, with D maybe TRBD1 (6 bases). The CDR3 is 15 residues long. Germline lookup yields CDR1 MDHEN and CDR2 SYDVKM. CDR3 protein: CASSFSRTVLTRLAF. As DNA, the CDR3 is TGTGCCAGCAGTTTCTCTAGGACAGTCCTTACCCGCCTGGCTTTT.

This clone was seen just once. This chain connects TRBV28 to TRBJ1-5; D uncertain. Germline V gene data show CDR1 as MDHEN and CDR2 as SYDVKM. The CDR3 runs to 15 residues. V was trimmed by 2 bases and J by 0 bases, leaving 8 bases between them. CDR3 loop: CASSLGPHSNQPQHF. As DNA, the CDR3 is TGTGCCAGCAGTTTAGGCCCTCATAGCAATCAGCCCCAGCATTTT.

This clone has just one count. CDR3 sequence: CASSLSSNTEAFF. The CDR3 DNA reads as TGCGCCAGCAGCTTGTCGTCGAACACTGAAGCTTTCTTT. J is TRBJ1-1 and V is TRBV5-1, with D uncertain. Germline CDR1 reads SGHRS; CDR2 reads YFSETQ. Between the trimmed V and J ends, which lost 1 base and 1 base, there was a span of 5 bases. CDR3 length: 13 amino acids.

CDR3 loop: CASSQGVPGLAGNEQFF. The CDR3 DNA reads as TGCGCCAGCAGCCAAGGGGTACCGGGACTAGCGGGCAATGAGCAGTTCTTC. The V call is TRBV4-1, the J call TRBJ2-1; TRBD2 matches 12 bases. Germline loops: CDR1 MGHRA, CDR2 YSYEKL. V was pared by 1 base and J by 6 bases, with 7 bases of the junction left unmatched. This CDR3 has 17 amino acids.

This chain uses TRBV5-6 with TRBJ2-5, with TRBD1 as a possible D gene (6 bases). Looked up from germline, CDR1 is SGHDT and CDR2 is YYEEEE. The CDR3 length is 14 residues. V lost 4 bases, J lost 1 base, and 11 bases lay in between. The CDR3 loop is CASSVTGTQETQYF. In DNA form, the CDR3 reads TGTGCCAGCAGCGTGACAGGTACCCAAGAGACCCAGTACTTC.

CDR3 sequence reads: CASSLYGGNEQFF. The CDR3, as DNA: TGTGCCAGCAGCTTGTACGGAGGCAATGAGCAGTTCTTC. The V gene is TRBV5-6, the J gene TRBJ2-1; D might be TRBD2 (5 bases). CDR1 and CDR2 from the germline V gene are SGHDT and YYEEEE. V lost 1 base and J lost 6, with 8 bases in between. CDR3 length: 13 residues.

This clone was seen once. This chain links TRBV5-1 with TRBJ1-1; 8 positions agree with TRBD1. The germline V gene has CDR1 SGHRS and CDR2 YFSETQ. V lost 2 bases, J lost 5 bases, and 8 bases stayed unmatched. This CDR3 comprises 15 residues. The CDR3 loop reads CASSLVRTGRTEAFF. CDR3 in DNA: TGCGCCAGCAGCTTAGTCCGGACAGGGAGGACTGAAGCTTTCTTT.

This chain uses TRBV29-1 with TRBJ1-1; D remains ambiguous. From germline, CDR1 is SQVTM and CDR2 ANQGSEA. The CDR3 covers 11 residues. V was shortened by 4 bases and J by 3 bases, with 6 bases between the two germline ends. CDR3 DNA: TGCAGCGTTGCCACGGACACTGAAGCTTTCTTT. This gives the protein CSVATDTEAFF.